Each of the 30 T cell receptor beta chains below was sequenced from the same sample in a study of T-cell reconstitution after alpha-beta-depleted transplantation in children. Unique molecular identifiers were used in preparing the TCRbeta library. TCRdb redid the calling of the PCR reads with MiXCR, one entry per CDR3 protein. Of over 400,000 distinct CDR3 sequences in the sample, 12% are singletons; the top ten hold roughly 5.4%. The sequencing here drew on PBMCs from the stem cell graft donor, taken from the stem cell graft. All receptors come from a human donor who donated a stem cell graft to a child with combined immunodeficiency.

The V gene is TRBV20-1, the J gene TRBJ2-7; D may be TRBD1 (5 bases). This CDR3 contains 14 residues. Germline lookup yields CDR1 DFQATT and CDR2 SNEGSKA (reference sequence). Trimming removed 3 bases at V and 2 bases at J, with 14 bases between. The CDR3 loop reads CSASLAGPAYEQYF. The DNA of the CDR3 is TGCAGTGCTAGTCTGGCAGGGCCTGCCTACGAGCAGTACTTC.

The chain carries TRBV3-1 and TRBJ2-7; D possibly corresponds to TRBD2 (6 bases). CDR1 and CDR2 (germline): LGHDT, YNNKEL (reference sequence). The CDR3 is 15 residues long. V lost 0 bases and J lost 4, with 13 bases in between. CDR3 nucleotides: TGTGCCAGCAGCCAAGACCCCGGGACTGGTTACGAGCAGTACTTC. Its translation is CASSQDPGTGYEQYF.

This clonotype was counted between two and nine times. The genes are TRBV5-1 and TRBJ2-2; possibly TRBD2 for D (6 bases). Germline V lookup: CDR1 SGHRS, CDR2 YFSETQ. V was clipped by 3 bases and J by 0 bases, with 9 bases between them. This CDR3 contains 15 residues. CDR3 loop: CASSSGLSNTGELFF. In DNA, the CDR3 is TGCGCCAGCAGCTCGGGACTGTCGAACACCGGGGAGCTGTTTTTT.

This clonotype appeared a few times. The J gene is TRBJ2-5, the V gene TRBV5-1; TRBD2 matches at 8 bases. The germline V gene encodes CDR1 SGHRS and CDR2 YFSETQ. J was trimmed by 2 bases and V by 9 bases; bases with no gene match: 6. The CDR3 has 13 residues. The DNA of the CDR3 is TGCGCCACCAGGCGGGGGGATCAAGAGACCCAGTACTTC. This sequence encodes CATRRGDQETQYF.

The sample holds a few counts of this clonotype. The chain is built from TRBV29-1 and TRBJ1-2, with D uncertain. V was trimmed by 0 bases and J by 0 bases, leaving 14 bases between them. This CDR3 spans 16 amino acids. Germline CDR1 is SQVTM and CDR2 is ANQGSEA. The CDR3 DNA reads as TGCAGCGTTGAAGACTTGGCAGCCTTTACTAACTATGGCTACACCTTC. Its protein product is CSVEDLAAFTNYGYTF.

There are a few counts of this clonotype. This rearrangement joins TRBV7-3 to TRBJ2-1; 10 positions match TRBD2. Trimming removed 2 bases from V and 11 bases from J; junction bases left unmatched: 9. The CDR3 covers 15 residues. CDR1 SGHTA and CDR2 FQGTGA come from the germline V gene. CDR3 coding DNA: TGTGCCAGCAGCTTAGCGGCTAGCGGGAGTGTCCAGCAGTTCTTC. Translated, it gives CASSLAASGSVQQFF.

J is TRBJ2-5 and V is TRBV2; D is perhaps TRBD2 (6 bases). Germline CDR1 reads SNHLY; CDR2 reads FYNNEI. This CDR3 spans 16 amino acids. V was trimmed by 3 bases and J by 0 bases, leaving 14 bases between them. The CDR3 is CASSDGSRLYQETQYF. CDR3 nucleotides: TGTGCCAGCAGTGACGGGAGCCGCCTGTACCAAGAGACCCAGTACTTC.

This clonotype was observed at least ten times. The genes are TRBV6-2 or TRBV6-3 and TRBJ2-1, with 11 bases identical to TRBD1. In germline, CDR1 is MNHEY, CDR2 SVGEGT. The CDR3 length is 16 residues. Trimming took 4 bases from V and 7 from J; bases not matched to a gene: 9. CDR3 coding DNA: TGTGCCAGCAGTTGGACAGGGGGCGAGGTTGGGAATGAGCAGTTCTTC. It is translated as CASSWTGGEVGNEQFF.

This clonotype was counted at least ten times. The rearrangement links TRBV9 to TRBJ1-1; perhaps TRBD1 as D (6 bases). This CDR3 is 15 amino acids long. CDR1 and CDR2 (germline): SGDLS, YYNGEE. The V end lost 5 bases, the J end lost 3 bases, and 17 bases lay between the germline ends. The DNA of the CDR3 is TGTGCCAGCAGTGCAACCGACAGGTCGGACACTGAAGCTTTCTTT. Translating it yields CASSATDRSDTEAFF.

The CDR3 sequence: CASAGTGTEKLFF. The CDR3 coding sequence is TGCGCCAGCGCCGGGACCGGGACTGAAAAACTGTTTTTT. The rearrangement links TRBV5-1 to TRBJ1-4; tentative D call: TRBD1 (5 bases). The germline V gene has CDR1 SGHRS and CDR2 YFSETQ. This CDR3 is 13 amino acids long. Trimming removed 7 bases at V and 7 bases at J, with 14 bases between. Looking up the rest from reference TRBV5-1 and TRBJ1-4 gives the full variable domain: KAGVTQTPRYLIKTRGQQVTLSCSPISGHRSVSWYQQTPGQGLQFLFEYFSETQRNKGNFPGRFSGRQFSNSRSEMNVSTLELGDSALYLCASAGTGTEKLFFGSGTQLSVL.

A few counts support this clonotype. The rearrangement links TRBV7-9 to TRBJ1-5, with 7 nucleotides matching TRBD1. CDR1 and CDR2 (germline): SEHNR, FQNEAQ (reference sequence). CDR3 length equals 15 residues. V trimming: 9 bases; J trimming: 4 bases; junction bases outside the gene matches: 12. The CDR3 sequence is CARSRGKRVNQPQHF. Written as DNA, the CDR3 is TGTGCCAGAAGCAGGGGGAAGAGGGTGAATCAGCCCCAGCATTTT.

This chain uses TRBV5-1 with TRBJ2-1, with TRBD1 identical over 7 bases. Germline V CDR1 and CDR2: SGHRS, YFSETQ. After removal of 0 bases from V and 10 bases from J, the junction contained 1 base not matched to a gene. This CDR3 has 12 residues. Here the CDR3 DNA reads TGCGCCAGCAGCTTGGGACAGGGAGAGCAGTTCTTC. It encodes CASSLGQGEQFF.

The chain has TRBV30 and TRBJ2-4; D is unclear. The CDR3 covers 13 residues. Per the germline V gene, CDR1 is GTSNPN and CDR2 is SVGIG (reference sequence). V was shortened by 2 bases and J by 0 bases, with 5 bases between the two germline ends. The CDR3 sequence: CAWSPLAKNIQYF. Here the CDR3 DNA reads TGTGCCTGGAGTCCTCTAGCCAAAAACATTCAGTACTTC.

The chain links TRBV5-6 to TRBJ1-3, with D possibly being TRBD1 (5 bases). The germline V and J ends were trimmed by 2 bases and 3 bases, with 27 bases remaining between them. Germline V lookup: CDR1 SGHDT, CDR2 YYEEEE. The CDR3 is made up of 20 amino acids. The CDR3, as DNA: TGTGCCAGCAGCTTCGTGCCGGGACCATTCCTTCCTAGTAATGGAAACACCATATATTTT. Amino acids: CASSFVPGPFLPSNGNTIYF.

The rearrangement uses TRBV12-3 or TRBV12-4 and TRBJ2-5, with D possibly matching TRBD1 (6 bases). The CDR3 is 14 residues long. V lost 3 bases and J 0 bases, leaving 8 bases between the germline ends. CDR3 residues: CASSFGQNQETQYF. The CDR3, as DNA: TGTGCCAGCAGTTTCGGACAGAACCAAGAGACCCAGTACTTC.

The chain uses TRBV7-9 and TRBJ2-7; 9 nucleotides align to TRBD1. The CDR3 runs to 14 residues. Germline V gene data show CDR1 as SEHNR and CDR2 as FQNEAQ (reference sequence). The ends lost 3 bases at V and 6 bases at J; junction bases unmatched: 6. The CDR3 coding sequence is TGTGCCAGCAGCTTTCGACAGGGGGTGTTCGAGCAGTACTTC. This translates into CASSFRQGVFEQYF. The whole variable domain, filled in from reference TRBV7-9 and TRBJ2-7, reads DTGVSQNPRHKITKRGQNVTFRCDPISEHNRLYWYRQTLGQGPEFLTYFQNEAQLEKSRLLSDRFSAERPKGSFSTLEIQRTEQGDSAMYLCASSFRQGVFEQYFGPGTRLTVT.

This clonotype came up many times. J is TRBJ2-3 and V is TRBV6-2 or TRBV6-3; 9 bases match TRBD1. Germline loops: CDR1 MNHEY, CDR2 SVGEGT. J lost 3 bases, V lost 8 bases, and 6 bases had no gene match. The CDR3 length is 14 residues. CDR3 sequence: CASVGQGPTDTQYF. CDR3 in DNA: TGTGCCAGCGTAGGACAGGGGCCTACAGATACGCAGTATTTT.

The rearrangement links TRBV6-2 or TRBV6-3 to TRBJ1-1; the D is unclear. CDR1 MNHEY and CDR2 SVGEGT come from the germline V gene. The CDR3 extends over 13 amino acids. V gave up 6 bases and J gave up 7 bases, with 15 bases separating them. The chain's CDR3 is CASSNPTRVEAFF. The CDR3 DNA reads TGTGCCAGCAGCAACCCGACGAGGGTTGAAGCTTTCTTT.

Worth noting for this clonotype: With a much larger clone just one base away, this may be a read error. The gene calls are TRBV5-1 and TRBJ1-6; D perhaps matches TRBD1 (6 bases). This CDR3 has 14 amino acids. Germline CDR1 SGHRS, CDR2 YFSETQ. The CDR3 DNA reads as TGCGCCACCAGCTTCGAACACAGGGATTCACCCCTCCACTTT. Translation: CATSFEHRDSPLHF.

This rearrangement joins TRBV5-1 to TRBJ1-4; possible D gene TRBD1, 6 bases. The CDR3 contains 16 residues. Germline CDR1 and CDR2: SGHRS and YFSETQ. Trimming stripped 1 base from V and 5 bases from J, with 15 bases between. The CDR3 nucleotides read TGCGCCAGCAGCTTGAGCGGTCAGGGGAGGAATGAAAAACTGTTTTTT. Translating it yields CASSLSGQGRNEKLFF.

This clonotype was seen at least ten times. The chain links TRBV10-3 to TRBJ2-3; maybe TRBD2 (5 bases). V lost 0 bases and J lost 4, with 11 bases in between. This CDR3 region has 15 residues. CDR1 ENHRY and CDR2 SYGVKD come from the germline V gene. The CDR3 protein is CAISESGVGSDTQYF. The CDR3 DNA follows: TGTGCCATCAGTGAGTCGGGAGTAGGTTCAGATACGCAGTATTTT.

The CDR3 spells CASSRDMSYEQYF. The DNA of the CDR3 is TGTGCCAGCAGTAGGGACATGAGCTACGAGCAGTACTTC. The V gene is TRBV12-3 or TRBV12-4, the J gene TRBJ2-7; perhaps TRBD1 as D (6 bases). This CDR3 contains 13 residues. V was clipped by 5 bases and J by 3 bases, with 11 bases between them.

This clonotype was detected a few times. V and J are TRBV5-4 and TRBJ2-3; D is undetermined. Deletions cut 5 bases from V and 2 bases from J, with 15 bases between. Germline V CDR1 and CDR2: SGHNT, YYREEE (reference sequence). The CDR3 has 15 residues. The CDR3 reads CASSSGPTDTDTQYF. CDR3 DNA: TGTGCCAGCAGTTCCGGGCCTACCGACACAGATACGCAGTATTTT.

In regard to this clonotype: It is likely a read error, because the conserved phenylalanine at the end of the CDR3 is missing. Because the CDR3's place on the DNA is in doubt, the DNA is left out and the CDR3 is given as listed by TCRdb. This chain joins TRBV3-1 and TRBJ2-1; TRBD2, the D gene given by the table, was not confirmed from the DNA. CDR1 and CDR2 from the germline V gene are LGHDT and YNNKEL (reference sequence). The CDR3 adds up to 12 amino acids, both ends counted. The CDR3 is CASSLGPSVTML.

The rearrangement links TRBV21-1 to TRBJ2-5; TRBD2, as called in the table, went unchecked against the DNA. TRBV21-1 is noted as a pseudogene. The CDR3 totals 16 residues. CDR3 amino acids: CASNRLAGDWRETQYF. The CDR3 DNA follows: TGTGCCAGCAACCGACTAGCGGGAGATTGGAGAGAGACCCAGTACTTC.

The chain carries TRBV14 and TRBJ1-2, with D unresolved. V lost 4 bases and J 0 bases, leaving 12 bases between the germline ends. CDR1 SGHDN and CDR2 FVKESK come from the germline V gene. The CDR3 spans 15 residues. CDR3 sequence reads: CASSPQAWANYGYTF. As DNA, the CDR3 is TGTGCCAGCAGCCCTCAAGCCTGGGCTAACTATGGCTACACCTTC.

This clonotype was picked up many times. The chain uses TRBV15 and TRBJ2-1; D not certain. Germline V gene lookup returns CDR1 LNHNV and CDR2 YYDKDF (reference sequence). With 4 bases removed from V and 6 bases from J, the gap between germline ends came to 13 bases. CDR3 length: 14 amino acids. CDR3: CATSTYKYGNEQFF. The CDR3 region has the DNA TGTGCCACCAGCACTTATAAATACGGCAATGAGCAGTTCTTC. Full variable domain (missing parts from reference TRBV15 and TRBJ2-1): DAMVIQNPRYQVTQFGKPVTLSCSQTLNHNVMYWYQQKSSQAPKLLFHYYDKDFNNEADTPDNFQSRRPNTSFCFLDIRSPGLGDTAMYLCATSTYKYGNEQFFGPGTRLTVL.

The chain recombines TRBV12-3 or TRBV12-4 with TRBJ1-2, with 7 bases aligning to TRBD1. This CDR3 is 17 amino acids long. Losses at the gene ends were 3 bases for V and 3 bases for J; bases not matched to a gene: 13. The CDR3 DNA reads TGTGCCAGCAGTTTCCGGGCCCGGGACAGAGGCGACTATGGCTACACCTTC. Translation gives CASSFRARDRGDYGYTF.

The table lists this clonotype with many counts. V is TRBV20-1 and J is TRBJ2-1; D is perhaps TRBD2 (6 bases). This CDR3 region has 15 residues. Germline CDR1 reads DFQATT; CDR2 reads SNEGSKA (reference sequence). The V gene lost 3 bases and the J gene lost 2 bases, with 14 bases spanning the gap. The CDR3 reads CSARGDRTTYNEQFF. CDR3 sequence (DNA): TGCAGTGCTAGGGGGGATAGGACTACCTACAATGAGCAGTTCTTC.

J is TRBJ1-2 and V is TRBV6-1; D gene ambiguous. This CDR3 is built from 14 residues. From germline, CDR1 is MNHNS and CDR2 SASEGT. V lost 0 bases and J lost 5, with 10 bases in between. CDR3 nucleotides: TGTGCCAGCAGTGAAGCGAACTCGGATTATGGCTACACCTTC. Residues: CASSEANSDYGYTF.